Described below is a single TCR beta chain sequence and its context. No record exists of this donor's CMV serostatus. The V end was cut by 4 bases, the J end by 1 base, with 13 bases between. Per the germline V gene, CDR1 is LGHNA and CDR2 is YNFKEQ. The CDR3 is made up of 15 amino acids. The sample is drawn from a study of cytomegalovirus exposure and HLA in healthy donors. The study ran its PCR with 60 Vbeta and 13 Jbeta primers. Some clones are missing from TCRdb's copy, which holds only in-frame ones; the method was immunoSEQ multiplex PCR. The sample consists of some 130,000 clones, about two thirds of them appearing once.

The chain employs TRBV4-2 and TRBJ1-1, with D possibly being TRBD1 (5 bases). Sequenced material: PBMCs. This TCR came from a human donor in good health. The DNA for the CDR3 is TGTGCCAGCAGCCGTAACGGGGGACCGAACACTGAAGCTTTCTTT. Translation gives CASSRNGGPNTEAFF.